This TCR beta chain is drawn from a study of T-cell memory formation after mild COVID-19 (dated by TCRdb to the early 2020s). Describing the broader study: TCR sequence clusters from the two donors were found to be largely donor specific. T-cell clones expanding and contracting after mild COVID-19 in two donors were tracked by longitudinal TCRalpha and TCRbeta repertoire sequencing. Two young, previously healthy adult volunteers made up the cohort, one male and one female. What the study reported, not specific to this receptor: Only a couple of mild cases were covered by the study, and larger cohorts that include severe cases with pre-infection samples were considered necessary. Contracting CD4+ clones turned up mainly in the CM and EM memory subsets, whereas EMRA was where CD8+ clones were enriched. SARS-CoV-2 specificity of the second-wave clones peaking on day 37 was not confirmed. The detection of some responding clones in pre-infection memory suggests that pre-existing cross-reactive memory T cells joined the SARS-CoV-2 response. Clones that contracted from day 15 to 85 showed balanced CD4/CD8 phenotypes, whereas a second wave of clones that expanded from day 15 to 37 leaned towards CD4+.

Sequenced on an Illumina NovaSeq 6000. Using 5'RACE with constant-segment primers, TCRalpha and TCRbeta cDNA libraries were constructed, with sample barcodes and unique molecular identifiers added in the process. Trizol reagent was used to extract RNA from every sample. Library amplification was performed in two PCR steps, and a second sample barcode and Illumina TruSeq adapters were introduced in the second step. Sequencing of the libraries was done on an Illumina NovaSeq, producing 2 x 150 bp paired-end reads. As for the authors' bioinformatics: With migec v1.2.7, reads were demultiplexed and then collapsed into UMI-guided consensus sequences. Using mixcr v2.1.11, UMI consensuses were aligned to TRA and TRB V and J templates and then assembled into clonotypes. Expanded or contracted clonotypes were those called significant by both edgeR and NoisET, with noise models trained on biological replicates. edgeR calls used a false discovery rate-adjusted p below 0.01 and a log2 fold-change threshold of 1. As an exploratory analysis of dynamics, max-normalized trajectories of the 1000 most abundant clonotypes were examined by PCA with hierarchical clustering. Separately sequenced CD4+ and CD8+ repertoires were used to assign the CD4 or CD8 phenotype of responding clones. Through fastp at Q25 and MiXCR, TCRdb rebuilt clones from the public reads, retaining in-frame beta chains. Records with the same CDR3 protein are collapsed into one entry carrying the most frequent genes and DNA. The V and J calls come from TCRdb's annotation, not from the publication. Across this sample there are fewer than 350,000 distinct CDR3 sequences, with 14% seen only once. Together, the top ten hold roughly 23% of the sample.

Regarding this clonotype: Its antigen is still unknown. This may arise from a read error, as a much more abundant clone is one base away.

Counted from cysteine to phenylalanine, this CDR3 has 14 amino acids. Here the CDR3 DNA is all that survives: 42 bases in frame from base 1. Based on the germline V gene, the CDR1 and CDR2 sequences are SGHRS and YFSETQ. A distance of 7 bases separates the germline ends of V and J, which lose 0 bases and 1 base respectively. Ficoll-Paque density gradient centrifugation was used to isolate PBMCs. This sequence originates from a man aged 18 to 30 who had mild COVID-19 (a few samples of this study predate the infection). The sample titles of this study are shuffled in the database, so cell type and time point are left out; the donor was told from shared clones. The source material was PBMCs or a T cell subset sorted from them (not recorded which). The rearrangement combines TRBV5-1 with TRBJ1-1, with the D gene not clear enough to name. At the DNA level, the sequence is TGCGCCAGCAGCTTGGGACCCGGGAACACTGAAGCTTTCTTT. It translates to CASSLGPGNTEAFF.